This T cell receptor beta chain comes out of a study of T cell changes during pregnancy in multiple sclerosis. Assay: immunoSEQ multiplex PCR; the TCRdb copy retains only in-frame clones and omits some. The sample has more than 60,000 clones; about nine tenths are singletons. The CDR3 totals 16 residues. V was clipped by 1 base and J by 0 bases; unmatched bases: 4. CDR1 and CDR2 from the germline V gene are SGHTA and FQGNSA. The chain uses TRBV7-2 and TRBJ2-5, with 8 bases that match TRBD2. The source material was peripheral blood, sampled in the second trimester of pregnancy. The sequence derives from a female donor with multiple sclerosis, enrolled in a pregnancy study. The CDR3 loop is CASSLVSSGYQETQYF. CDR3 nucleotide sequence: TGTGCCAGCAGCTTAGTGTCTAGCGGGTACCAAGAGACCCAGTACTTC.